This T cell receptor beta chain appears in the sequencing data of a study of CD8 T cells in Susac syndrome (dated by TCRdb to about 2019). Regarding the study in general: Repertoire sequencing was used to test whether CD8+ T cell activation and differentiation in Susac syndrome was antigen driven. Summary of the overall study and its limitations: The study acknowledged that relatively few individuals were included in the TCR sequencing and HLA analysis.

RNA was extracted using the RNeasy kit, and about 0.5 to 1 ug of the RNA was reverse transcribed with random hexamers. The immunoSEQ multiplex PCR assay, covering 54 Vbeta and 13 Jbeta segments, was used to amplify TCR beta CDR3 regions. Bias from PCR amplification was corrected by using a synthetic template baseline for primer optimization and for computational correction. Processing in the source paper ran as follows. Reads were assigned to V, D and J genes according to IMGT and analyzed in immunoSEQ Analyzer, with only productive sequences retained. Clonality was computed as one minus Shannon entropy normalized by log2 of the number of productive unique sequences. Public and private clones were assessed among the 100 most prevalent clones of each patient and control. Clones were defined as Susac-specific if absent from the healthy and MS cohorts, from over a thousand published viral clones and from other ImmuneACCESS disease sequences. TCRdb handled the public reads itself, with Q25 trimming in fastp and clone calling in MiXCR, and kept productive beta chains. When rows share a CDR3 protein, they turn into one entry using the most common DNA and genes. None of the V and J calls come from the authors' own analysis; TCRdb made them. Counted in this sample were around 150,000 distinct CDR3 sequences; 95% of them appeared once. The ten largest account for about 0.11% of the sample.

High-throughput TCR beta sequencing profiled peripheral blood CD8+ and CD4+ T cells from healthy donors, Susac syndrome patients and multiple sclerosis patients. Treatment-naive patients with stable or active relapsing-remitting disease fulfilling revised McDonald criteria were used as multiple sclerosis controls. Bulk CD8+ and CD4+ T cells were purified by magnetic negative isolation, whereas CD8+ TEMRA cells were enriched by FACS. Blood was drawn into EDTA tubes, processed within 24 hours, and PBMCs were isolated by density gradient centrifugation. PBMCs intended for TCR sequencing were cryopreserved in liquid nitrogen and were subsequently thawed in a 37 degrees C water bath. Purity of sorted or isolated CD4+, CD8+ and CD8+ TEMRA cells was at least 90%. From the germline V gene, CDR1 is SGHRS and CDR2 is YFSETQ. V is shortened by 2 bases, J by 4 bases, and the region joining them spans 13 bases. The CDR3, from cysteine to phenylalanine, totals 14 residues. The CDR3 DNA has 42 bases and is translated from base 1.

With regard to this clonotype: The antigen this receptor binds is unknown. Per-base qualities were not stored, and no clone one base away is much larger.

The receptor's source is a human donor with multiple sclerosis. The sample consisted of CD4+ T cells from PBMCs. The rearrangement joined TRBV5-1 to TRBJ2-7, with the D gene tentatively TRBD1 or TRBD2, based on 5 matching bases in each. The sequenced DNA: TGCGCCAGCAGCTTAGTGGGCAGGGAGTACGAGCAGTACTTC. Its coded protein is CASSLVGREYEQYF.